This T cell receptor beta chain was identified during a study of cytomegalovirus exposure and HLA in healthy donors. PCR involved 60 Vbeta and 13 Jbeta primers. In the study's own analysis: In a later analysis, about 12 million of approximately 81 million unique beta chains occurred in at least two donors. The table came from immunoSEQ multiplex PCR; TCRdb's copy has only in-frame clones and leaves some out. V, J and clone size are taken as reported in that table, and D and trimming were inferred from the DNA itself. The sample contains some 120,000 clones, about 70% of which appear only once. Of note for this clone: The antigen remains undetermined.

Whole-study results and caveats: Presence/absence analyses assumed roughly uniform sequencing depth across donors. Solely CMV serostatus was available to characterize immune exposure. Apparent HLA restriction characterized most CMV-associated TCR beta chains in a later analysis.

Sequencing was carried out using PBMCs. The clonotype was recovered from a woman aged 40 to 49 in good health and CMV-seronegative.

The CDR3 reads CASSQALITGTGYGYTF. Written as DNA, the CDR3 is TGCGCCAGCAGCCAAGCCCTAATAACCGGGACAGGGTATGGCTACACCTTC. This chain uses TRBV4-3 with TRBJ1-2, with 9 bases identical to TRBD1. The V gene's germline CDR1 is LGHNA and CDR2 YSLEER. The CDR3 runs to 17 residues. The V segment lost 1 base and the J segment 5 bases; nucleotides outside the gene matches: 11.